One and the same sample provided the 30 T cell receptor beta chains below, sequenced in a study of blood T cell repertoires in COVID-19. This table comes from immunoSEQ multiplex PCR, and its TCRdb copy is limited to in-frame clones, with some not included. This sample has about 130,000 clones; roughly four fifths occur once, and the top ten carry just over 9%. Sequencing used PBMCs or T cells enriched from blood (not recorded which). These receptors came from a man aged 45-60 years who had recovered from COVID-19.

This clone showed up just a few times. The chain is built from TRBV19 and TRBJ2-2; TRBD2 might be the D (7 bases). In germline, CDR1 is LNHDA, CDR2 SQIVND (reference sequence). The V end was cut by 9 bases, the J end by 3 bases, with 14 bases between. The CDR3 runs to 14 residues. CDR3 DNA sequence: TGTGCCAGCAGGGGAGGGGGATACACCGGGGAGCTGTTTTTT. Translated: CASRGGGYTGELFF.

This clone was detected only once. One junction end does not reproduce the germline sequence, and a read error may be involved. V usage is TRBV6-4 and J usage is TRBJ2-2; 9 bases fit TRBD2. This CDR3 comprises 16 residues. Germline loops: CDR1 MRHNA, CDR2 SNTAGT. The CDR3 coding sequence is TGTGCCAGCACTGACGCGGGGGGGCCGACCACCGGGGAGCTGTTTTTT. It translates to CASTDAGGPTTGELFF.

The chain couples TRBV5-1 to TRBJ2-7; a weak D match, TRBD2 (5 bases). Germline loops: CDR1 SGHRS, CDR2 YFSETQ. Trimming cost V 0 bases and J 2 bases, with 9 bases left between them. The CDR3 extends over 14 amino acids. The CDR3 region is CASSLGPGAYEQYF. The CDR3 DNA reads TGCGCCAGCAGCTTGGGTCCCGGGGCCTACGAGCAGTACTTC.

The chain recombines TRBV12-5 with TRBJ2-3, with TRBD1 identical over 8 bases. CDR3 length equals 17 residues. V lost 0 bases to trimming and J lost 4 bases; unmatched junction nucleotides: 9. Looked up from germline, CDR1 is LGHNT and CDR2 is FRNRAP. In nucleotides, the CDR3 is TGTGCTAGTGGTTTGGTACTAGGACAGGGTTATTCAGATACGCAGTATTTT. It translates to CASGLVLGQGYSDTQYF.

This clone was observed a few times. This rearrangement joins TRBV19 to TRBJ2-1; no clear D. Trimming took 8 bases from V and 4 from J, leaving 18 bases between them. This CDR3 contains 15 residues. Germline assignment: CDR1 LNHDA and CDR2 SQIVND (reference sequence). For the CDR3, the DNA is TGTGCCAGTCAAAAGAACATCAACGGGTACAATGAGCAGTTCTTC. Translated: CASQKNINGYNEQFF.

V gene TRBV28 combines with J gene TRBJ1-4; D possibly corresponds to TRBD1 (6 bases). Between the trimmed V and J ends, which lost 6 bases and 4 bases, there was a span of 12 bases. Germline assignment: CDR1 MDHEN and CDR2 SYDVKM. The CDR3 has 14 amino acids. This CDR3 reads CASSLGAFNEKLFF. The CDR3 DNA is TGTGCCAGCAGCCTGGGGGCCTTTAATGAAAAACTGTTTTTT.

This clone appeared a few times. The gene calls are TRBV19 and TRBJ1-1; the match to TRBD1 covers 9 bases. The germline CDR1 and CDR2 sequences are LNHDA and SQIVND (reference sequence). The junction had 6 bases not matched to a gene; V was cut back by 3 bases and J by 4 bases. CDR3 size: 15 residues. CDR3 sequence (DNA): TGTGCCAGTAGTATCCTGATGACAGGGGGCACTGAAGCTTTCTTT. This gives the protein CASSILMTGGTEAFF.

The chain has TRBV6-1 and TRBJ1-3; a weak D match, TRBD1 (5 bases). CDR1 and CDR2 from the germline V gene are MNHNS and SASEGT. The CDR3 is 20 residues long. Trimming took off 0 bases at V and 2 bases at J, with 23 bases between the two ends. This chain's CDR3 is CASSEAILGWQGTAGNTIYF. CDR3 coding DNA: TGTGCCAGCAGTGAAGCGATCCTCGGGTGGCAGGGAACAGCTGGAAACACCATATATTTT.

The gene calls are TRBV19 and TRBJ1-5; no clear D. The CDR3 covers 15 residues. Trimming removed 6 bases at V and 3 bases at J, with 15 bases between. Germline loops: CDR1 LNHDA, CDR2 SQIVND (reference sequence). The CDR3 DNA follows: TGTGCCAGTAGGTCCCCGACCGACACCAATCAGCCCCAGCATTTT. Its protein product is CASRSPTDTNQPQHF. Combining the CDR3 with reference TRBV19 and TRBJ1-5 gives the whole variable domain DGGITQSPKYLFRKEGQNVTLSCEQNLNHDAMYWYRQDPGQGLRLIYYSQIVNDFQKGDIAEGYSVSREKKESFPLTVTSAQKNPTAFYLCASRSPTDTNQPQHFGDGTRLSIL.

V usage is TRBV7-9 and J usage is TRBJ2-1; TRBD1 matches 7 bases. The CDR3 runs to 15 residues. The trim removed 4 bases at V and 7 bases at J, leaving 10 bases unmatched. CDR1 and CDR2 (germline): SEHNR, FQNEAQ (reference sequence). CDR3 protein: CASSYKGTALNEQFF. The CDR3, as DNA: TGTGCCAGCAGCTATAAGGGGACAGCCCTGAATGAGCAGTTCTTC.

V gene TRBV11-1 combines with J gene TRBJ2-2, with D hard to call. The V and J ends lost 5 bases and 2 bases respectively, with 12 bases between them. The germline CDR1 and CDR2 sequences are SGHAT and FQDESV (reference sequence). This CDR3 region has 15 residues. CDR3 region: CASSPHLINTGELFF. The DNA of the CDR3 is TGTGCCAGCAGCCCCCACCTAATTAACACCGGGGAGCTGTTTTTT.

The J gene is TRBJ2-7, the V gene TRBV4-1; D possibly corresponds to TRBD1 (5 bases). This CDR3 spans 15 amino acids. Looked up from germline, CDR1 is MGHRA and CDR2 is YSYEKL. The ends were cut back, 2 bases at V and 1 base at J, with 12 bases in the middle. CDR3 sequence reads: CASSQLFQGSYEQYF. CDR3 sequence (DNA): TGCGCCAGCAGCCAACTATTCCAGGGTTCCTACGAGCAGTACTTC.

This clone was found a few times. The chain uses TRBV9 and TRBJ2-7; 12 nucleotides agree with TRBD2. Unmatched junction bases numbered 2, after V lost 4 bases and J lost 0 bases. Germline loops: CDR1 SGDLS, CDR2 YYNGEE. There are 15 residues in the CDR3. CDR3 bases: TGTGCCAGCAGCCCTAGCGGGGGGGCCTCCTACGAGCAGTACTTC. This codes for CASSPSGGASYEQYF.

This CDR3 is CASSPPYGGASTDTQYF. Written as DNA, the CDR3 is TGTGCCAGCTCACCACCGTACGGGGGGGCCAGCACAGATACGCAGTATTTT. The rearrangement joins TRBV18 to TRBJ2-3; 8 bases fit TRBD2. V shed 0 bases and J 0 bases; nucleotides not matched to a gene: 5. The CDR3 consists of 17 residues. Germline V gene lookup returns CDR1 KGHSH and CDR2 LQKENI.

The chain joins TRBV7-2 to TRBJ2-1, with TRBD2 matching over 10 bases. The V gene end was trimmed by 5 bases and the J gene end by 9 bases; junction bases not matched to a gene: 13. CDR1 and CDR2 from the germline V gene are SGHTA and FQGNSA. The CDR3 length is 16 residues. The CDR3 sequence is CASSPKSGGASSEQFF. CDR3 DNA sequence: TGTGCCAGCAGCCCTAAAAGCGGGGGGGCGAGTAGTGAGCAGTTCTTC.

The chain recombines TRBV6-1 with TRBJ2-1; possible D gene TRBD2, 5 bases. The CDR3 totals 15 residues. Trimming stripped 0 bases from V and 6 bases from J, with 12 bases between. In germline, CDR1 is MNHNS, CDR2 SASEGT. The CDR3 is CASSEARLATNEQFF. In DNA form, the CDR3 reads TGTGCCAGCAGTGAAGCGCGGCTAGCAACCAATGAGCAGTTCTTC.

The chain combines TRBV28 with TRBJ2-2; tentative D call: TRBD1 (5 bases). The CDR3 spans 15 residues. CDR1 and CDR2 from the germline V gene are MDHEN and SYDVKM. Trimming stripped 10 bases from V and 2 bases from J, with 17 bases between. The chain's CDR3 is CATEQGQGNTGELFF. The CDR3 nucleotides are TGTGCCACCGAGCAAGGGCAGGGAAACACCGGGGAGCTGTTTTTT. Full variable domain (outside the CDR3, taken from reference TRBV28 and TRBJ2-2): DVKVTQSSRYLVKRTGEKVFLECVQDMDHENMFWYRQDPGLGLRLIYFSYDVKMKEKGDIPEGYSVSREKKERFSLILESASTNQTSMYLCATEQGQGNTGELFFGEGSRLTVL.

This clone has just a few counts. This chain links TRBV9 with TRBJ1-5; 7 bases agree with TRBD1. The CDR3 covers 18 residues. Germline V gene lookup returns CDR1 SGDLS and CDR2 YYNGEE. The V segment lost 3 bases and the J segment 1 base; nucleotides outside the gene matches: 13. The CDR3 region has the DNA TGTGCCAGCAGCGAAGAGCCGGGGCAGGGGGGAAGCAATCAGCCCCAGCATTTT. It specifies CASSEEPGQGGSNQPQHF.

This clone was picked up one time. This chain joins TRBV5-8 and TRBJ1-2; D is unresolved. Germline CDR1 and CDR2: SGHTS and YDEGEE. The CDR3 runs to 12 residues. V shed 0 bases and J shed 7 bases, with 7 bases lying between them. CDR3 DNA sequence: TGTGCCAGCAGCTTGGAGGGAGGTGGCTACACCTTC. Protein: CASSLEGGGYTF.

There are a few counts of this clone. The rearrangement links TRBV29-1 to TRBJ1-2; D is unresolved. The CDR3 covers 11 residues. Trimming removed 1 base at V and 8 bases at J, with 8 bases between. Germline values: CDR1 SQVTM, CDR2 ANQGSEA. DNA of the CDR3: TGCAGCGTTGAAGGACCTAGGGGCTACACCTTC. This codes for CSVEGPRGYTF.

This chain links TRBV3-1 (or the pseudogene TRBV3-2) with TRBJ2-5, with 8 bases matching TRBD1. Germline values: CDR1 LGHDT, CDR2 YNNKEL (reference sequence). The CDR3 loop spans 16 amino acids. With V trimmed by 1 base and J by 1 base, 5 bases remained unmatched. As DNA, the CDR3 is TGTGCCAGCAGCCAAGTGTCAGGGGGCACCCAAGAGACCCAGTACTTC. This translates into CASSQVSGGTQETQYF.

The genes are TRBV28 and TRBJ2-7, with TRBD1 identical over 12 bases. Trimming removed 5 bases from V and 8 bases from J; junction bases left unmatched: 13. CDR3 length: 16 residues. CDR1 is MDHEN, CDR2 SYDVKM, per germline. The CDR3 bases are TGTGCCAGCAGTCCCCCCCCGGGACAGGGGGCCTTTCAGCAGTACTTC. Amino acid sequence: CASSPPPGQGAFQQYF.

The V gene is TRBV4-3, the J gene TRBJ2-2, with D unresolved. CDR3 size: 13 residues. V shed 0 bases and J shed 8 bases, with 7 bases lying between them. Germline loops: CDR1 LGHNA, CDR2 YSLEER. In DNA form, the CDR3 reads TGCGCCAGCAGCCAAGATTTCTTGGGGGAGCTGTTTTTT. It codes for CASSQDFLGELFF.

This chain links TRBV18 with TRBJ2-5, with TRBD2 matching over 9 bases. This CDR3 comprises 16 residues. J lost 3 bases, V lost 2 bases, and 7 bases had no gene match. Per the germline V gene, CDR1 is KGHSH and CDR2 is LQKENI. This chain's CDR3 is CASSPWDSGGKETQYF. The CDR3 region has the DNA TGTGCCAGCTCACCATGGGATAGCGGGGGAAAAGAGACCCAGTACTTC.

The V call is TRBV24-1, the J call TRBJ2-1; 7 positions match TRBD1. The CDR3 consists of 14 residues. V lost 6 bases to trimming and J lost 5 bases; unmatched junction nucleotides: 6. CDR1 is KGHDR and CDR2 is SFDVKD in the germline V gene. The CDR3 here is CATSHRGSDNEQFF. DNA for the CDR3: TGTGCCACCAGTCACAGGGGCTCAGACAATGAGCAGTTCTTC.

The CDR3 region is CSASPVTYGYTF. CDR3 coding DNA: TGCAGTGCTAGTCCAGTTACCTATGGCTACACCTTC. The chain employs TRBV20-1 and TRBJ1-2, with D hard to call. Germline CDR1 is DFQATT and CDR2 is SNEGSKA (reference sequence). The CDR3 length is 12 residues. Trimming removed 3 bases from V and 4 bases from J, with 9 bases in between.

This sequence joins TRBV6-5 and TRBJ1-6; D is unresolved. The CDR3 is 15 amino acids. Trimming cost V 4 bases and J 0 bases, with 7 bases left between them. Germline V lookup: CDR1 MNHEY, CDR2 SVGAGI. In nucleotides, the CDR3 is TGTGCCAGCAGTTCATCGAGCTCCTATAATTCACCCCTCCACTTT. This sequence encodes CASSSSSSYNSPLHF.

The chain combines TRBV14 with TRBJ1-3; TRBD1 agrees at 10 bases. This CDR3 has 20 amino acids. Trimming removed 4 bases from V and 2 bases from J; junction bases left unmatched: 17. Germline assignment: CDR1 SGHDN and CDR2 FVKESK. CDR3 DNA sequence: TGTGCCAGCAGCCCTTACGGGGACCCGGGACAGGGGACTACTGGAAACACCATATATTTT. It yields the protein CASSPYGDPGQGTTGNTIYF. The whole variable domain, filled in from reference TRBV14 and TRBJ1-3, reads EAGVTQFPSHSVIEKGQTVTLRCDPISGHDNLYWYRRVMGKEIKFLLHFVKESKQDESGMPNNRFLAERTGGTYSTLKVQPAELEDSGVYFCASSPYGDPGQGTTGNTIYFGEGSWLTVV.

The chain uses TRBV12-3 or TRBV12-4 and TRBJ2-5; 7 bases are a match to TRBD2. Germline trimming cut 6 bases from V and 5 bases from J; bases unmatched to any gene: 6. The CDR3 contains 13 residues. The chain's CDR3 is CASRGGRVETQYF. Here the CDR3 DNA reads TGTGCCAGCAGGGGGGGGAGGGTTGAGACCCAGTACTTC.

This clone was found a few times. The chain employs TRBV28 and TRBJ1-5; D call uncertain. This CDR3 is 14 amino acids long. Germline V gives CDR1 MDHEN, CDR2 SYDVKM. V lost 1 base to trimming and J lost 6 bases, with 10 bases between them. The CDR3 reads CASSLLGGVQPQHF. DNA of the CDR3: TGTGCCAGCAGTTTATTAGGCGGTGTTCAGCCCCAGCATTTT.